This TCR beta chain was captured in a study of control samples from healthy donors and cancer patients. Repertoires were generated with immunoSEQ multiplex PCR, while TCRdb's copy carries only in-frame clones and drops some. The data contain about 89,000 clones, approximately 89% of them seen just once; the ten biggest clones take up approximately 21%. The sequence came from a man younger than 40 in good health. Sequences were obtained from blood.

CDR3 sequence reads: CASGTGYYGYTF. The CDR3 region has the DNA TGTGCCAGCGGGACAGGGTACTATGGCTACACCTTC. J is TRBJ1-2 and V is TRBV25-1, with TRBD1 matching 9 bases. V lost 8 bases to trimming and J lost 3 bases; unmatched junction nucleotides: 1. The CDR3 runs to 12 residues. Germline V gene lookup returns CDR1 MGHDK and CDR2 SYGVNS.